These T cell receptor beta chains were read from a single sample in a study of CD8 T cells in Susac syndrome. TCRdb analysed the immunoSEQ multiplex PCR reads with MiXCR anew, one entry per CDR3 protein. This table holds approximately 220,000 distinct CDR3 sequences, 85% to 95% found once. Sequences were obtained from CD4+ T cells from PBMCs. The receptor source for this set is a human donor with multiple sclerosis. Both conserved end residues are part of each CDR3. The D gene is left open where the match is weak. Clone size is not always given. Where it is, it says once, few, many or a class for expanded clones.

D gene	V gene	J gene	clone size	CDR3 protein	CDR3 DNA
NA	TRBV30	TRBJ1-1	NA	CAWTVRVLNTEAFF	TGTGCCTGGACTGTCCGGGTTCTAAACACTGAAGCTTTCTTT
TRBD1	TRBV15	TRBJ2-7	NA	CATSRDPGQGLHEQYF	TGTGCCACCAGCAGAGACCCGGGACAGGGGCTCCACGAGCAGTACTTC
NA	TRBV20-1	TRBJ2-3	NA	CSASREDTQYF	TGCAGTGCTTCACGGGAAGATACGCAGTATTTT
NA	TRBV6-1	TRBJ2-7	NA	CASSVQGYEQYF	TGTGCCAGCAGTGTACAGGGCTACGAGCAGTACTTC
NA	TRBV9	TRBJ1-2	NA	CASSVMLGINGYTF	TGTGCCAGCAGCGTAATGTTAGGCATAAATGGCTACACCTTC
TRBD1	TRBV20-1	TRBJ2-3	NA	CSASPGQGADTQYF	TGCAGTGCTAGCCCGGGACAGGGGGCAGATACGCAGTATTTT
NA	TRBV30	TRBJ2-1	NA	CAWSVGRGDEQFF	TGTGCCTGGAGTGTAGGTCGGGGAGATGAGCAGTTCTTC
NA	TRBV7-8	TRBJ1-6	NA	CASGGNYSPLHF	TGTGCCAGTGGGGGTAATTACTCACCCCTCCACTTT
TRBD2	TRBV7-8	TRBJ2-3	NA	CASSLVGGSTDTQYF	TGTGCCAGCAGCTTAGTCGGGGGGAGCACAGATACGCAGTATTTT
TRBD1	TRBV12-3/TRBV12-4	TRBJ1-5	NA	CASSPYAGTGDQPQHF	TGTGCCAGCAGTCCGTACGCCGGGACAGGGGATCAGCCCCAGCATTTT
NA	TRBV12-3/TRBV12-4	TRBJ2-7	NA	CASSWGGGNYEQYF	TGTGCCAGCAGTTGGGGTGGGGGAAACTACGAGCAGTACTTC
NA	TRBV15	TRBJ1-1	NA	CATSRDNLGRGNTEAFF	TGTGCCACCAGCAGAGATAATCTGGGCAGGGGGAACACTGAAGCTTTCTTT
NA	TRBV29-1	TRBJ1-1	NA	CSVEDRYSRVGSEAFF	TGCAGCGTTGAAGATCGATACTCGAGGGTCGGGTCTGAAGCTTTCTTT
NA	TRBV15	TRBJ2-5	NA	CATSGDLYQETQYF	TGTGCCACCAGCGGCGATTTATACCAAGAGACCCAGTACTTC
NA	TRBV6-1	TRBJ1-5	NA	CASSERAEPRPQHF	TGTGCCAGCAGTGAACGGGCAGAGCCTCGGCCCCAGCATTTT
NA	TRBV30	TRBJ1-1	NA	CAWRQQNTEAFF	TGTGCCTGGAGACAGCAGAACACTGAAGCTTTCTTT
NA	TRBV27	TRBJ1-2	NA	CASSTDPNYGYTF	TGTGCCAGCAGTACCGATCCAAACTATGGCTACACCTTC
NA	TRBV20-1	TRBJ1-2	NA	CSANPSLYGYTF	TGCAGTGCTAATCCATCTCTCTATGGCTACACCTTC
TRBD1	TRBV3-1	TRBJ2-7	once	CASSQLGQGYEQYF	TGTGCCAGCAGCCAACTGGGACAGGGCTACGAGCAGTACTTC
NA	TRBV15	TRBJ2-1	once	CATSKGGQRNEQFF	TGTGCCACCAGCAAAGGGGGGCAACGGAATGAGCAGTTCTTC
NA	TRBV20-1	TRBJ1-6	NA	CSALGRGGSPLHF	TGCAGTGCCCTGGGGAGGGGAGGTTCACCCCTCCACTTT
TRBD1	TRBV11-2	TRBJ2-5	NA	CASSSYLGQGQETQYF	TGTGCCAGCAGCTCCTACCTCGGACAGGGGCAAGAGACCCAGTACTTC
NA	TRBV6-2/TRBV6-3	TRBJ1-1	NA	CASGVGTEAFF	TGTGCCAGCGGGGTGGGCACTGAAGCTTTCTTT
NA	TRBV18	TRBJ2-7	NA	CASSPGDSPLDF	TGTGCCAGCTCACCGGGCGACAGCCCTTTGGACTTC
TRBD1	TRBV24-1	TRBJ2-1	NA	CATPSPRDSCYNEQFF	TGTGCCACCCCATCTCCCCGGGACAGTTGTTACAATGAGCAGTTCTTC
NA	TRBV29-1	TRBJ1-2	NA	CSVVVGARGYTF	TGCAGCGTTGTGGTGGGGGCTCGGGGCTACACCTTC
TRBD1	TRBV2	TRBJ1-6	NA	CASDRGVESPLHF	TGTGCCAGCGACAGGGGGGTAGAGTCTCCCCTCCACTTT
TRBD1	TRBV30	TRBJ1-5	NA	CAWTRGQQPQHF	TGTGCCTGGACAAGGGGGCAACAGCCCCAGCATTTT
NA	TRBV29-1	TRBJ1-1	NA	CSVEESGYTEAFF	TGCAGCGTTGAAGAGTCGGGCTACACTGAAGCTTTCTTT
NA	TRBV7-2	TRBJ1-3	NA	CASSLIEASSGNTIYF	TGTGCCAGCAGCCTAATTGAGGCAAGCTCTGGAAACACCATATATTTT
NA	TRBV13	TRBJ1-2	NA	CASSQNTGHKGYTF	TGTGCCAGCAGCCAAAACACCGGGCATAAGGGCTACACCTTC
NA	TRBV15	TRBJ2-3	once	CATSRDPGAQDTQYF	TGTGCCACCAGCAGAGATCCCGGTGCGCAAGATACGCAGTATTTT
TRBD1	TRBV18	TRBJ1-5	NA	CASSPETGLGPQHF	TGTGCCAGCTCACCGGAGACAGGGCTCGGGCCCCAGCATTTT
NA	TRBV7-2	TRBJ1-5	NA	CASSSDLNQPQHF	TGTGCCAGCAGCTCGGATTTGAATCAGCCCCAGCATTTT
TRBD1	TRBV7-7	TRBJ2-5	NA	CASSSPGGLETQYF	TGTGCTAGCAGCTCCCCAGGGGGCCTCGAGACCCAGTACTTC
TRBD2	TRBV3-1	TRBJ2-3	NA	CASSQVAASGGLLTDTQYF	TGTGCCAGCAGCCAAGTTGCAGCTAGCGGGGGACTCCTCACAGATACGCAGTATTTT
TRBD1	TRBV2	TRBJ1-2	NA	CASSGAPGQVFNYGYTF	TGTGCCAGCAGTGGTGCTCCGGGACAGGTTTTTAACTATGGCTACACCTTC
NA	TRBV30	TRBJ1-6	NA	CAWGDLGAPLHF	TGTGCCTGGGGGGACCTGGGGGCACCCCTCCACTTT
NA	TRBV20-1	TRBJ2-7	NA	CSAKLPGSYEQYF	TGCAGTGCTAAGCTTCCGGGATCGTACGAGCAGTACTTC
NA	TRBV6-5	TRBJ1-2	NA	CASTRDGNYGYTF	TGTGCCAGCACCCGGGACGGCAACTATGGCTACACCTTC
NA	TRBV4-2	TRBJ2-1	NA	CASRLAGASSYNEQFF	TGTGCCAGCAGACTGGCGGGGGCGAGCTCCTACAATGAGCAGTTCTTC